The 18 T cell receptor beta chains reported below all come from one sample, sequenced in a study of cytomegalovirus exposure and HLA in healthy donors. With 60 Vbeta and 13 Jbeta primers, the PCR was carried out. The data were produced by immunoSEQ multiplex PCR, yet TCRdb's version contains in-frame clones alone and is incomplete. Its table lists about 130,000 clones. The material sequenced was PBMCs. These TCRs come from a man between 18 and 35 years old in good health and CMV-seronegative.

The V call is TRBV9, the J call TRBJ2-1; D is possibly TRBD1 (6 bases). CDR3 length equals 14 residues. V lost 3 bases, J lost 6 bases, and 13 bases lay in between. CDR1 is SGDLS, CDR2 YYNGEE, per germline. As DNA, the CDR3 is TGTGCCAGCAGCGCCCGTCGACAGGCCAATGAGCAGTTCTTC. Its translation is CASSARRQANEQFF.

The chain combines TRBV7-6 with TRBJ1-6; 9 bases align to TRBD1. CDR3 length equals 16 residues. Germline V gene sequence: CDR1 SGHVS, CDR2 FNYEAQ. With V trimmed by 5 bases and J by 6 bases, 8 bases remained unmatched. CDR3 loop: CASSITGTGLNSPLHF. As DNA, the CDR3 is TGTGCCAGCAGCATTACCGGGACAGGGCTTAATTCACCCCTCCACTTT.

The rearrangement uses TRBV5-1 and TRBJ2-1; possible D gene TRBD1, 5 bases. Germline V gene lookup returns CDR1 SGHRS and CDR2 YFSETQ. V was clipped by 0 bases and J by 7 bases, with 11 bases between them. The CDR3 contains 14 residues. This CDR3 reads CASSLETQGNEQFF. For the CDR3, the DNA is TGCGCCAGCAGCTTGGAGACCCAGGGTAATGAGCAGTTCTTC.

This chain connects TRBV27 to TRBJ1-3; 10 nucleotides match TRBD1. The CDR3 spans 15 residues. With V trimmed by 3 bases and J by 4 bases, 3 bases remained unmatched. In germline, CDR1 is MNHEY, CDR2 SMNVEV (reference sequence). CDR3: CASSLTGGWGNTIYF. CDR3 nucleotide sequence: TGTGCCAGCAGTTTGACAGGGGGCTGGGGAAACACCATATATTTT.

The J gene is TRBJ2-5, the V gene TRBV7-9, with D perhaps matching TRBD2 (5 bases). The CDR3 is 14 residues long. Germline lookup yields CDR1 SEHNR and CDR2 FQNEAQ (reference sequence). V lost 4 bases and J lost 0, with 9 bases in between. This CDR3 is CASSSERNQETQYF. The DNA for the CDR3 is TGTGCCAGCAGCTCAGAGCGGAACCAAGAGACCCAGTACTTC.

The gene calls are TRBV5-6 and TRBJ1-1, with 11 bases that match TRBD1. Trimming took 6 bases from V and 0 from J; bases not matched to a gene: 10. The CDR3 totals 17 residues. Germline V lookup: CDR1 SGHDT, CDR2 YYEEEE. CDR3 region: CASTLGQGAIMNTEAFF. The DNA of the CDR3 is TGTGCCAGCACCCTAGGACAGGGGGCGATAATGAACACTGAAGCTTTCTTT.

The rearrangement uses TRBV13 and TRBJ2-7; D unresolved. Germline V gene lookup returns CDR1 PRHDT and CDR2 FYEKMQ (reference sequence). The CDR3 has 11 amino acids. V lost 1 base, J lost 7 bases, and 5 bases lay in between. CDR3 sequence reads: CASSLAREQYF. CDR3 DNA: TGTGCCAGCAGCTTAGCGCGGGAGCAGTACTTC.

Here the CDR3 reads CASSPPWGGEAFF. In nucleotides, the CDR3 is TGTGCCAGCAGTCCACCGTGGGGGGGTGAAGCTTTCTTT. The chain carries TRBV28 and TRBJ1-1, with D tentatively TRBD1 (5 bases). The CDR3 runs to 13 residues. Germline V gives CDR1 MDHEN, CDR2 SYDVKM. V lost 5 bases and J lost 7, with 14 bases in between.

V gene TRBV4-1 combines with J gene TRBJ1-1; D uncertain. Trimming took off 0 bases at V and 1 base at J, with 6 bases between the two ends. The CDR3 is 14 amino acids. Per germline, CDR1 MGHRA and CDR2 YSYEKL. In DNA, the CDR3 is TGCGCCAGCAGCCAAGATCTCAGGAACACTGAAGCTTTCTTT. Protein: CASSQDLRNTEAFF.

The rearrangement uses TRBV4-3 and TRBJ1-6, with 8 nucleotides matching TRBD1. The CDR3 runs to 20 residues. J gave up 0 bases and V 2 bases, and 12 bases lay outside the gene matches. CDR1 is LGHNA, CDR2 YSLEER, per germline. The CDR3 DNA reads TGCGCCAGCAGCCAACTTCGAGTGACAGGGGTAGGCTCCTATAATTCACCCCTCCACTTT. It yields the protein CASSQLRVTGVGSYNSPLHF.

The chain combines TRBV4-1 with TRBJ2-5; 8 bases agree with TRBD1. Germline values: CDR1 MGHRA, CDR2 YSYEKL. The CDR3 is made up of 14 amino acids. The V gene end was trimmed by 4 bases and the J gene end by 7 bases; junction bases not matched to a gene: 8. The CDR3 loop reads CASSLPDRVGTQYF. In nucleotides, the CDR3 is TGCGCCAGCAGCCTCCCGGACAGGGTGGGGACCCAGTACTTC.

The V gene is TRBV7-2, the J gene TRBJ1-5; maybe TRBD1 (6 bases). The V gene's germline CDR1 is SGHTA and CDR2 FQGNSA. The CDR3 contains 14 residues. The V end lost 3 bases, the J end lost 7 bases, and 13 bases lay between the germline ends. The CDR3 is CASSFYRVGQPQHF. The CDR3 bases are TGTGCCAGCAGCTTCTACAGGGTGGGGCAGCCCCAGCATTTT. Full variable domain (missing parts from reference TRBV7-2 and TRBJ1-5): GAGVSQSPSNKVTEKGKDVELRCDPISGHTALYWYRQSLGQGLEFLIYFQGNSAPDKSGLPSDRFSAERTGGSVSTLTIQRTQQEDSAVYLCASSFYRVGQPQHFGDGTRLSIL.

This sequence joins TRBV19 and TRBJ1-5; no firm D call. This CDR3 has 15 amino acids. CDR1 is LNHDA and CDR2 is SQIVND in the germline V gene (reference sequence). Trimming stripped 6 bases from V and 6 bases from J, with 18 bases between. The DNA for the CDR3 is TGTGCCAGTAGCAATCTTGTGAGTTCGGGTCAGCCCCAGCATTTT. It codes for CASSNLVSSGQPQHF.

The genes are TRBV5-1 and TRBJ2-5; maybe TRBD1 (5 bases). V lost 5 bases, J lost 4 bases, and 21 bases lay in between. CDR1 SGHRS and CDR2 YFSETQ come from the germline V gene. CDR3 length equals 16 residues. The CDR3: CASSSRGRGLRETQYF. The CDR3 DNA is TGCGCCAGCAGTTCACGCGGAAGGGGTTTAAGAGAGACCCAGTACTTC.

About this clone: The junction departs from germline at one end; a sequencing error may be responsible. V is TRBV28 and J is TRBJ2-4; 8 nucleotides agree with TRBD1. This CDR3 is 13 amino acids long. The V gene's germline CDR1 is MDHEN and CDR2 SYDVKM. The CDR3 DNA is TGTGCCAGCAGTACCCCCGGGCAGGGGGCAAGGGACTTC. Translated, it gives CASSTPGQGARDF.

This rearrangement joins TRBV6-5 to TRBJ1-3, with D tentatively TRBD1 (6 bases). The CDR3 is 15 residues long. Germline V CDR1 and CDR2: MNHEY, SVGAGI. Trimming cost V 6 bases and J 4 bases, with 16 bases left between them. This CDR3 reads CASSLQGLRGNTIYF. DNA for the CDR3: TGTGCCAGCAGCCTACAGGGTCTAAGGGGAAACACCATATATTTT.

The V call is TRBV4-3, the J call TRBJ1-5; D is uncertain. V gave up 2 bases and J gave up 0 bases, with 5 bases separating them. CDR1 is LGHNA and CDR2 is YSLEER in the germline V gene. The CDR3 loop spans 14 amino acids. CDR3 DNA: TGCGCCAGCAGCCAAACACATAGCAATCAGCCCCAGCATTTT. This encodes CASSQTHSNQPQHF.

The CDR3 region is CAIRGLHTQTDTQYF. The CDR3 DNA sequence: TGTGCCATCAGGGGCCTCCACACCCAAACAGATACGCAGTATTTT. The chain is built from TRBV10-3 and TRBJ2-3; no firm D call. Trimming shortened V by 6 bases and J by 3 bases, and 16 bases separated the two germline ends. CDR1 and CDR2 from the germline V gene are ENHRY and SYGVKD. This CDR3 is built from 15 residues.